Detailed here is one TCR beta chain. The entry originates in a study of tumour-infiltrating T cells in Burkitt lymphoma. Study context: Repertoire clonality predicted overall and progression-free survival.

The CDR3 sequence is 12 residues long. Per germline, CDR1 MDHEN and CDR2 SYDVKM. V gave up 6 bases and J gave up 6 bases; unmatched junction bases: 4. Clones were read by immunoSEQ multiplex PCR, and TCRdb kept only the in-frame ones, dropping some. The data contain about 7,800 clones, about 69% of them singletons. The sequence was collected from a human donor with diffuse large B-cell lymphoma. Sequenced sample: tumor tissue. V gene TRBV28 combines with J gene TRBJ2-7; 8 nucleotides agree with TRBD1. CDR3 coding DNA: TGTGCCAGCAGCAGGACAGGGATCGAGCAGTACTTC. As protein: CASSRTGIEQYF.